The clone carrying this TCR beta chain came up many times. The antigen is unknown. These data are taken from a study of early T cells in non-severe SARS-CoV-2 infection. Researchers tagged individual cDNA molecules with unique molecular identifiers. One entry per CDR3 protein results from TCRdb running MiXCR on the 5' RACE reads. This sample has tens of thousands of distinct CDR3 sequences, with 5.3% found just once. The study, taken as a whole, reports: The matching step, a VDJdb search, favored anti-spike CD8 responses and missed private and CD4 specificities.

Germline V gene lookup returns CDR1 SEHNR and CDR2 FQNEAQ (reference sequence). Trimming shortened V by 0 bases and J by 4 bases, and 0 bases separated the two germline ends. The CDR3 length is 12 residues. The source of this sequence is an adult who was a healthcare worker with PCR-confirmed SARS-CoV-2 infection or an uninfected control (not recorded which). The sequencing sample was made of whole blood. This chain joins TRBV7-9 and TRBJ2-2; no definite D call. The CDR3 DNA follows: TGTGCCAGCAGCTTAGCCACCGGGGAGCTGTTTTTT. Amino acids: CASSLATGELFF. The complete variable domain, with remaining parts taken from reference TRBV7-9 and TRBJ2-2, reads DTGVSQNPRHKITKRGQNVTFRCDPISEHNRLYWYRQTLGQGPEFLTYFQNEAQLEKSRLLSDRFSAERPKGSFSTLEIQRTEQGDSAMYLCASSLATGELFFGEGSRLTVL.